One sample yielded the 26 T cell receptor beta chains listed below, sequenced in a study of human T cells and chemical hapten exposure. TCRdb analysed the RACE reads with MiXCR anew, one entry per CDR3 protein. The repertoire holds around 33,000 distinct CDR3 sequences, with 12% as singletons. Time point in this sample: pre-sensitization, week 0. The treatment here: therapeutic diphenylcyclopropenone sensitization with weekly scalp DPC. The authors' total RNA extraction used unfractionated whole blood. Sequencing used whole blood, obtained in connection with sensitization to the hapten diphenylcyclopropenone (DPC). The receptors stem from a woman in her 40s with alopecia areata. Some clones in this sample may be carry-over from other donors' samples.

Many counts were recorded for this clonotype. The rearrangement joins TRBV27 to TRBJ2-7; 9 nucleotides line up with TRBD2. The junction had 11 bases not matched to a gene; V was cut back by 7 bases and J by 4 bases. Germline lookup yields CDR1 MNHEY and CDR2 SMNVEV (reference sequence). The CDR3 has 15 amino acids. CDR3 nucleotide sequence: TGTGCCAGCAAGGGACTAGCCCCTGACAGTTACGAGCAGTACTTC. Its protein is CASKGLAPDSYEQYF.

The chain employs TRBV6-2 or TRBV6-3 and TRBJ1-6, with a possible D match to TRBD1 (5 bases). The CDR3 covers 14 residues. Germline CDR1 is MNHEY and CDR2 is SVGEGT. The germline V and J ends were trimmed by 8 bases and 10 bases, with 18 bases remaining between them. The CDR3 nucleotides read TGTGCCAGCGGAGAGGGGTCTCTGGTGTCACCCCTCCACTTT. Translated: CASGEGSLVSPLHF.

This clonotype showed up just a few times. CDR3 nucleotides: TGCAGCGTTGAGATCGGTCAGGGCCCTATGAATGAGCAGTTCTTC. Translation: CSVEIGQGPMNEQFF. This chain uses TRBV29-1 with TRBJ2-1; maybe TRBD1 (5 bases). The CDR3 covers 15 residues. CDR1 SQVTM and CDR2 ANQGSEA come from the germline V gene. The V gene lost 3 bases and the J gene lost 7 bases, with 19 bases spanning the gap.

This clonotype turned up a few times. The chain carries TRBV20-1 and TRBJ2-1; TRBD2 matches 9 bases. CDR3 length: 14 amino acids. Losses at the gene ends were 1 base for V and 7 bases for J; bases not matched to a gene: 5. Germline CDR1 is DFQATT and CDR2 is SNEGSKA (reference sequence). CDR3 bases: TGCAGTGCTAGAGTGGGTACTAGCGGGAATGAGCAGTTCTTC. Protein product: CSARVGTSGNEQFF.

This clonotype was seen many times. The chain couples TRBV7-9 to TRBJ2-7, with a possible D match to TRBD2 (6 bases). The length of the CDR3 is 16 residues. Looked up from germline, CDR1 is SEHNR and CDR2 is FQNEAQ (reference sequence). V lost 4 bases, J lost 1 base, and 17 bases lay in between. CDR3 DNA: TGTGCCAGCAGCTCATCGACGGGACTTTTTTCCTACGAGCAGTACTTC. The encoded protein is CASSSSTGLFSYEQYF.

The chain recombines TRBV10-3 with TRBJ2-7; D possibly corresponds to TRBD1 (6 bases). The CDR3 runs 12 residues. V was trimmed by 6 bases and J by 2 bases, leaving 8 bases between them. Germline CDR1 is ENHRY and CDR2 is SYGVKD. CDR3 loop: CAISRDTYEQYF. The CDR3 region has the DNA TGTGCCATCAGCCGGGACACCTACGAGCAGTACTTC.

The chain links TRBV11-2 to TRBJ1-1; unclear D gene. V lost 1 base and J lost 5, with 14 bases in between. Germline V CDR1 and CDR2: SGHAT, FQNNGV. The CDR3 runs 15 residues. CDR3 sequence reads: CASSLGLALWTEAFF. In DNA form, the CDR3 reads TGTGCCAGCAGCTTAGGTCTGGCTCTTTGGACTGAAGCTTTCTTT.

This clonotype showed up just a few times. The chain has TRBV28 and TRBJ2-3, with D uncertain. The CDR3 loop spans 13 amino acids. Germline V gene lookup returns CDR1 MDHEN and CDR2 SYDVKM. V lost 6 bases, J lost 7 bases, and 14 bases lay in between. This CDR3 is CASSQLPVNTQYF. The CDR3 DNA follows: TGTGCCAGCAGCCAACTCCCGGTGAATACGCAGTATTTT.

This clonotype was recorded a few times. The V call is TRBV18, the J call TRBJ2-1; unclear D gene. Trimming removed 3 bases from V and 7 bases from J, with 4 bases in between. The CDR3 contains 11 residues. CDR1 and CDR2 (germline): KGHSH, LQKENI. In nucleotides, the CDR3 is TGTGCCAGCTCACCGGAGAATGAGCAGTTCTTC. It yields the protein CASSPENEQFF.

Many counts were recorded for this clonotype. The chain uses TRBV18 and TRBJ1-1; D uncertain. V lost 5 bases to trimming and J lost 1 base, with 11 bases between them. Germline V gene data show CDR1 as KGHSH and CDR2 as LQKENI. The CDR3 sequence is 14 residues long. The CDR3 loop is CASSVGEANTEAFF. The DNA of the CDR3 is TGTGCCAGCTCAGTCGGGGAGGCGAACACTGAAGCTTTCTTT.

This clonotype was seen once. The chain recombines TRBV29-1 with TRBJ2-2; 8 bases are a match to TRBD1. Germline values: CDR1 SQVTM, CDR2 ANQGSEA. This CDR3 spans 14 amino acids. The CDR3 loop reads CSTSQGANTGELFF. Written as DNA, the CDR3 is TGCAGTACCTCACAGGGGGCGAACACCGGGGAGCTGTTTTTT.

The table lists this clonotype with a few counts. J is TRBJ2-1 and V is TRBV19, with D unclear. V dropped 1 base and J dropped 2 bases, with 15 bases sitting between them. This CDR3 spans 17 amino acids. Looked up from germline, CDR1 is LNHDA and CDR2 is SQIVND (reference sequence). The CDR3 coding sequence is TGTGCCAGTAGTATAGCGACGGGCTATGCGCCCTACAATGAGCAGTTCTTC. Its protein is CASSIATGYAPYNEQFF.

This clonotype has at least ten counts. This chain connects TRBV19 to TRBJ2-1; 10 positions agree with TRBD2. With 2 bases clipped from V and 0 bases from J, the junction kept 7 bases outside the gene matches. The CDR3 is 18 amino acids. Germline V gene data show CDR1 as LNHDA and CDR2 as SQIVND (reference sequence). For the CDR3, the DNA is TGTGCCAGTAGTATACGGCTAGCGGGGGCGAGCTCCTACAATGAGCAGTTCTTC. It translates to CASSIRLAGASSYNEQFF.

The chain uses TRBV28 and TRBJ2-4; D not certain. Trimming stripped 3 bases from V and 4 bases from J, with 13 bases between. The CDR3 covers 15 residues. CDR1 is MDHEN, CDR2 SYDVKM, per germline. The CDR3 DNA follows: TGTGCCAGCAGTTTGGATAGCCACCCGAAAAACATTCAGTACTTC. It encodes CASSLDSHPKNIQYF.

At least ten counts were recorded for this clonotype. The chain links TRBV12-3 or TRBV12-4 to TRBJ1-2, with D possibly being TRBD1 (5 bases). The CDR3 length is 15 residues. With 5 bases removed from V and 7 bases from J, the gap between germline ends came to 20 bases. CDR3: CASSPNLGQGPGYTF. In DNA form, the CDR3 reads TGTGCCAGCAGTCCCAACCTGGGCCAGGGTCCTGGCTACACCTTC.

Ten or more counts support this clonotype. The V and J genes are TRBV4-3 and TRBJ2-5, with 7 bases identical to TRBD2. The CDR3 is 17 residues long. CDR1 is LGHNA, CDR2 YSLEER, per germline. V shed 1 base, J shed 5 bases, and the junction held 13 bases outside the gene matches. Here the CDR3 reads CASSQVLVSGVVETQYF. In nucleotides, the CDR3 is TGCGCCAGCAGCCAAGTTTTGGTCAGCGGGGTGGTTGAGACCCAGTACTTC.

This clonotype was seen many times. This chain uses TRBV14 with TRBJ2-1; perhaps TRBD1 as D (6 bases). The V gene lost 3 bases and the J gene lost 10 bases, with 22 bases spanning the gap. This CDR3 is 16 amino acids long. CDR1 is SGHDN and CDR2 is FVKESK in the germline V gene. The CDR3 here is CASSQEQGWGIIEQFF. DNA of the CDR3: TGTGCCAGCAGCCAGGAACAGGGATGGGGAATTATCGAGCAGTTCTTC. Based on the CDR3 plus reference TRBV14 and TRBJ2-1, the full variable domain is EAGVTQFPSHSVIEKGQTVTLRCDPISGHDNLYWYRRVMGKEIKFLLHFVKESKQDESGMPNNRFLAERTGGTYSTLKVQPAELEDSGVYFCASSQEQGWGIIEQFFGPGTRLTVL.

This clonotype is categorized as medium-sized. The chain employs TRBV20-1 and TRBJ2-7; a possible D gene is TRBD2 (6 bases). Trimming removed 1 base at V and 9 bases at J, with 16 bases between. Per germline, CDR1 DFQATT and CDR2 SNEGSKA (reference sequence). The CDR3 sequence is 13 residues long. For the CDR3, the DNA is TGCAGTGCTAGAGTGGAGGGGTCCTGGGGGCAGTACTTC. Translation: CSARVEGSWGQYF.

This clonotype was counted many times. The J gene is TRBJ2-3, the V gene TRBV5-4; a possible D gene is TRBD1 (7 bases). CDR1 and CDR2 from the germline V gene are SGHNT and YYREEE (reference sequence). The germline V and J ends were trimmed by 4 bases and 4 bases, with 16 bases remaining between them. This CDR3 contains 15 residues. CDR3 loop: CASSQGGRNADTQYF. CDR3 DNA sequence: TGTGCCAGCAGCCAGGGGGGCAGAAACGCAGATACGCAGTATTTT.

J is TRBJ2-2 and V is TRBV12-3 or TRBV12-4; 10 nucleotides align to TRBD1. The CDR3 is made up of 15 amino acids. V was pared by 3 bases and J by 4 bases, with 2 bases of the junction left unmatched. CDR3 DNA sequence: TGTGCCAGCAGTTTGAGGACAGGGGGCACCGGGGAGCTGTTTTTT. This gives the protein CASSLRTGGTGELFF.

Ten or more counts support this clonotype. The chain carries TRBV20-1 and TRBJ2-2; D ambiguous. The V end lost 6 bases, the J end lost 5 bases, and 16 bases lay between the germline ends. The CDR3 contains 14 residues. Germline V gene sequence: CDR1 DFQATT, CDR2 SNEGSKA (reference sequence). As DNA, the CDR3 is TGCAGTGCACCGGACCCCGTGGGGACCGGGGAGCTGTTTTTT. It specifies CSAPDPVGTGELFF.

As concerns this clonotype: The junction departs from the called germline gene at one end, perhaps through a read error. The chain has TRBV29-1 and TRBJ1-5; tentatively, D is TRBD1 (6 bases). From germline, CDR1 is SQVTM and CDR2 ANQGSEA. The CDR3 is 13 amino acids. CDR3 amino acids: CSVLTGFNQPQHF. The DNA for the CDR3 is TGCAGCGTCTTGACAGGATTCAATCAGCCCCAGCATTTC.

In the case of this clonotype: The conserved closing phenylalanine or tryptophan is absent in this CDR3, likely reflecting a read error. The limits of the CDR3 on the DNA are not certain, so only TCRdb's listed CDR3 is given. CDR3 sequence: CASSQDFRLSG. The chain has TRBV4-1 and TRBJ1-2. The CDR3 is 11 residues long, counting both termini. The germline V gene encodes CDR1 MGHRA and CDR2 YSYEKL.

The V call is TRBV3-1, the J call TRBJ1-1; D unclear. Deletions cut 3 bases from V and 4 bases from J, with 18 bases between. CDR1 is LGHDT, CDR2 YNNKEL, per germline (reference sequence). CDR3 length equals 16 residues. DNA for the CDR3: TGTGCCAGCAGCCACCACGTCAGTATTAGTGGCACTGAAGCTTTCTTT. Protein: CASSHHVSISGTEAFF.

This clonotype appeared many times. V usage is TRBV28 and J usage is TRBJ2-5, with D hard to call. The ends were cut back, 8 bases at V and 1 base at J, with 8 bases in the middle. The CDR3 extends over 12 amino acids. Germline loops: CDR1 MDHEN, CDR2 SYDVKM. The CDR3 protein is CASHGPQETQYF. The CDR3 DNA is TGTGCCAGCCATGGTCCCCAAGAGACCCAGTACTTC.

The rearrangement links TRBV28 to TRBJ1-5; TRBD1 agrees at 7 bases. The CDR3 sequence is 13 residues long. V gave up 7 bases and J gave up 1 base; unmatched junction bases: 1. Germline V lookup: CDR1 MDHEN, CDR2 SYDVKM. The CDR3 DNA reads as TGTGCCAGCAAGGGACAGAGCAATCAGCCCCAGCATTTT. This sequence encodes CASKGQSNQPQHF.